What follows are 17 T cell receptor beta chains derived from one specimen sequenced in a study of identical twins. Using its own MiXCR run on the 5' RACE reads, TCRdb lists one record per CDR3 protein. The table shows a few hundred thousand distinct CDR3 sequences, with approximately 9.1% occurring only once. The sequenced sample consisted of naive T cells sorted from blood. The receptors shown here come from a woman between 50 and 59 years old in good health.

This clonotype was found a few times. This chain connects TRBV10-3 to TRBJ2-1; possibly TRBD1 for D (7 bases). CDR1 and CDR2 from the germline V gene are ENHRY and SYGVKD. This CDR3 contains 12 residues. Trimming took off 6 bases at V and 8 bases at J, with 11 bases between the two ends. CDR3 DNA sequence: TGTGCCATCAGGCAGGGGGGCGATGAGCAGTTCTTC. Its translation is CAIRQGGDEQFF.

The chain is built from TRBV11-2 and TRBJ2-1; maybe TRBD1 (6 bases). Trimming removed 2 bases at V and 8 bases at J, with 13 bases between. The CDR3 contains 14 residues. CDR1 is SGHAT and CDR2 is FQNNGV in the germline V gene. The CDR3 here is CASSLPDSRDEQFF. CDR3 DNA sequence: TGTGCCAGCAGCTTACCGGACAGTAGAGATGAGCAGTTCTTC.

The genes are TRBV20-1 and TRBJ1-5, with D perhaps TRBD1 (5 bases). Germline loops: CDR1 DFQATT, CDR2 SNEGSKA (reference sequence). The germline V and J ends were trimmed by 4 bases and 6 bases, with 19 bases remaining between them. The CDR3 contains 15 residues. The CDR3 sequence: CSATVPAGGSQPQHF. The CDR3 coding sequence is TGCAGTGCTACAGTCCCGGCCGGGGGGAGTCAGCCCCAGCATTTT.

The CDR3 loop is CASSLLGVDDYEQYF. CDR3 DNA: TGTGCCAGCAGCTTGTTGGGGGTTGATGACTACGAGCAGTACTTC. This chain joins TRBV5-5 and TRBJ2-7, with D perhaps assigned TRBD1 or TRBD2 (5 bases each). The V and J ends lost 1 base and 3 bases respectively, with 14 bases between them. The CDR3 extends over 15 amino acids. Germline V gene lookup returns CDR1 SGHKS and CDR2 YYEKEE (reference sequence).

The chain employs TRBV20-1 and TRBJ2-4; 9 bases are a match to TRBD2. V shed 1 base and J 6 bases; nucleotides not matched to a gene: 10. This CDR3 is built from 16 residues. In germline, CDR1 is DFQATT, CDR2 SNEGSKA (reference sequence). The CDR3, as DNA: TGCAGTGCTAGAGGTACCGGGACTAGCTTGGGAAACATTCAGTACTTC. This encodes CSARGTGTSLGNIQYF.

The J gene is TRBJ2-5, the V gene TRBV7-9, with 11 positions matching TRBD2. Trimming at V came to 3 bases and at J to 3 bases, leaving 6 bases not matched to a gene. Per the germline V gene, CDR1 is SEHNR and CDR2 is FQNEAQ (reference sequence). The length of the CDR3 is 16 residues. CDR3 coding DNA: TGTGCCAGCAGCTTCCCCTTACTAGCGGGAGAAGAGACCCAGTACTTC. It encodes CASSFPLLAGEETQYF.

Only a few counts were recorded for this clonotype. CDR3 coding DNA: TGTGCCTGGACCAGACTACAGGGGAGGGGGGAGACCGGGGAGCTGTTTTTT. It encodes CAWTRLQGRGETGELFF. The J gene is TRBJ2-2, the V gene TRBV30; D might be TRBD1 or TRBD2, each matching 7 bases. Trimming stripped 4 bases from V and 5 bases from J, with 23 bases between. Germline V lookup: CDR1 GTSNPN, CDR2 SVGIG (reference sequence). The CDR3 spans 17 residues.

This clonotype has ten or more counts. The chain links TRBV2 to TRBJ2-5; D remains unclear. Trimming removed 1 base from V and 0 bases from J, with 6 bases in between. The germline V gene has CDR1 SNHLY and CDR2 FYNNEI. This CDR3 is 14 amino acids long. As DNA, the CDR3 is TGTGCCAGCAGTGAAGGAGGAGACCAAGAGACCCAGTACTTC. Protein product: CASSEGGDQETQYF.

The CDR3 DNA follows: TGCGCCAGCAGCTTGGTAGGGGGAGGTGTTAATGAGCAGTTCTTC. This sequence encodes CASSLVGGGVNEQFF. The gene calls are TRBV5-1 and TRBJ2-1; the D gene could be TRBD1 or TRBD2 (6 bases each). Trimming cost V 0 bases and J 7 bases, with 14 bases left between them. This CDR3 region has 15 residues. CDR1 is SGHRS, CDR2 YFSETQ, per germline.

V and J are TRBV5-1 and TRBJ2-7; tentatively, D is TRBD1 (5 bases). CDR1 SGHRS and CDR2 YFSETQ come from the germline V gene. The CDR3 loop spans 13 amino acids. V shed 4 bases and J shed 3 bases, with 11 bases lying between them. CDR3 in DNA: TGCGCCAGCAGCCCTTCCCAGGGCTACGAGCAGTACTTC. It specifies CASSPSQGYEQYF.

This clonotype was recorded many times. V and J are TRBV10-3 and TRBJ1-5; no firm D call. The germline CDR1 and CDR2 sequences are ENHRY and SYGVKD. There are 17 residues in the CDR3. V was trimmed by 10 bases and J by 2 bases, leaving 24 bases between them. DNA of the CDR3: TGTGCCAGCCGGCCTAGGATCACCCCTGGGGGCAATCAGCCCCAGCATTTT. Translated: CASRPRITPGGNQPQHF.

The rearrangement joins TRBV10-3 to TRBJ2-1; D may be TRBD2 (5 bases). The V gene's germline CDR1 is ENHRY and CDR2 SYGVKD. The V and J ends lost 3 bases and 9 bases respectively, with 6 bases between them. The CDR3 spans 11 residues. CDR3 coding DNA: TGTGCCATCAGTGAAAGCGGTGAGCAGTTCTTC. The encoded protein is CAISESGEQFF.

This clonotype was observed at least ten times. This sequence joins TRBV6-5 and TRBJ1-5; TRBD1 matches 8 bases. The junction had 7 bases not matched to a gene; V was cut back by 6 bases and J by 6 bases. The CDR3 has 14 residues. The germline V gene encodes CDR1 MNHEY and CDR2 SVGAGI. CDR3 coding DNA: TGTGCCAGCAGGTCGACAGGGGAGGGTCAGCCCCAGCATTTT. It encodes CASRSTGEGQPQHF.

This clonotype has a handful of counts. The chain links TRBV4-2 to TRBJ2-2; possible D gene TRBD1, 6 bases. The germline V and J ends were trimmed by 4 bases and 10 bases, with 16 bases remaining between them. Germline CDR1 LGHNA, CDR2 YNFKEQ. The CDR3 totals 14 residues. The DNA for the CDR3 is TGTGCCAGCAGCCCCCAATGGGACACCCAGGAGCTGTTTTTT. Translating gives CASSPQWDTQELFF.

This clonotype was seen at least ten times. The chain employs TRBV27 and TRBJ2-2, with 8 nucleotides matching TRBD1. Germline V gene sequence: CDR1 MNHEY, CDR2 SMNVEV (reference sequence). This CDR3 spans 15 amino acids. The V segment lost 6 bases and the J segment 6 bases; nucleotides outside the gene matches: 9. The CDR3 protein is CASRDGQGWAGELFF. The CDR3 DNA reads as TGTGCCAGCAGAGACGGACAGGGCTGGGCCGGGGAGCTGTTTTTT.

The chain employs TRBV3-1 and TRBJ2-7, with a weak D call TRBD2 (6 bases). The CDR3 has 13 amino acids. Trimming took off 6 bases at V and 5 bases at J, with 14 bases between the two ends. Per the germline V gene, CDR1 is LGHDT and CDR2 is YNNKEL (reference sequence). The CDR3, as DNA: TGTGCCAGCAGTCTTGGAGGGCCCCACGAGCAGTACGTC. It translates to CASSLGGPHEQYV.

The chain joins TRBV11-2 to TRBJ1-1; perhaps TRBD1 as D (5 bases). Germline lookup yields CDR1 SGHAT and CDR2 FQNNGV. CDR3 length equals 15 residues. Trimming pared 4 bases from V and 4 bases from J, leaving 16 bases between. CDR3 in DNA: TGTGCCAGCAGCTCAAGATTGCAGGGAGCCACTGAAGCTTTCTTT. It codes for CASSSRLQGATEAFF.